This T cell receptor beta chain was observed in a study of T cell responses to AZD1222 COVID-19 vaccine. Pooling of second doses given at about 4 or about 12 weeks was done. In the case of this clone: Its antigen remains unknown.

Notes on the study in general: AZD1222 recipients seropositive at baseline numbered only 5 or 6. Within unmutated variant regions lay the reported targets of nearly half of spike-specific TCRs. There were mostly white British donors and more females than males, and clonal diversity was possibly underestimated.

The assay was immunoSEQ multiplex PCR, and TCRdb's table has in-frame clones only and misses some. The data hold under 150,000 clones, with almost 90% observed a single time. The CDR3 extends over 17 amino acids. The chain is built from TRBV21-1 and TRBJ2-1; TRBD2 is the table's D call, not checked against the DNA. TRBV21-1 is described as a pseudogene. The clonotype comes from an adult who received the AZD1222 COVID-19 vaccine. The specimen comprised peripheral blood, sampled 28 days after the second AZD1222 dose. The CDR3 DNA sequence: TGTGCCAGCAGCAAGGGTCCTAGCCCTACCCTCTACAATGAGCAGTTCTTC. It specifies CASSKGPSPTLYNEQFF.